The 30 T cell receptor beta chains below were found in one sample sequenced in a study of T cells in Graves' hyperthyroidism and ophthalmopathy. Regions amplified from RNA transcripts were the TCR beta CDR3 regions. The HTBI primer set was used in a first-round RT-PCR of the TCR CDR3. TCRdb fed the multiplex PCR reads into MiXCR, producing one record per CDR3 protein. This table holds roughly 420,000 distinct CDR3 sequences, approximately 14% found once. The sequenced material came from blood. All receptors derive from a woman between 18 and 30 years old with Graves' hyperthyroidism.

This clonotype was found many times. The chain joins TRBV24-1 to TRBJ2-5; possibly TRBD2 for D (6 bases). There are 16 residues in the CDR3. The germline gives CDR1 KGHDR, CDR2 SFDVKD. The ends were cut back, 3 bases at V and 3 bases at J, with 16 bases in the middle. The CDR3 spells CATSDISPGGKETQYF. As DNA, the CDR3 is TGTGCCACCAGTGATATTAGCCCCGGAGGGAAAGAGACCCAGTACTTC.

This clonotype has at least ten counts. The J gene is TRBJ2-7, the V gene TRBV20-1; 16 nucleotides match TRBD2. The CDR3 sequence is 17 residues long. The V and J ends lost 3 bases and 4 bases, in that order; junction bases with no gene match: 9. Looked up from germline, CDR1 is DFQATT and CDR2 is SNEGSKA (reference sequence). As DNA, the CDR3 is TGCAGTGCTAGTGGGACTAGCGGGAGGGCCGGGGGTTACGAGCAGTACTTC. As protein: CSASGTSGRAGGYEQYF.

This clonotype was counted only a few times. Being one base from a much bigger clone, this may be a read error. The chain couples TRBV15 to TRBJ2-3; TRBD1 is a possible D gene (5 bases). The CDR3 is made up of 16 amino acids. Germline assignment: CDR1 LNHNV and CDR2 YYDKDF (reference sequence). Here the CDR3 reads CATSNLRAESTDAQYF. In nucleotides, the CDR3 is TGTGCCACCAGCAACCTCAGGGCTGAAAGCACAGATGCGCAGTATTTT.

In DNA, the CDR3 is TGTGCCAGCAGCTCCAATTTAGCGGGAGGCTCCAATGAGCAGTTCTTC. It specifies CASSSNLAGGSNEQFF. The gene calls are TRBV7-8 and TRBJ2-1; 10 nucleotides align to TRBD2. V lost 4 bases to trimming and J lost 6 bases; unmatched junction nucleotides: 9. The CDR3 covers 16 residues. Germline-derived CDR1 and CDR2 are SGHVS and FQNEAQ.

This clonotype was recorded a few times. V gene TRBV4-1 combines with J gene TRBJ2-4; D is unresolved. The V gene lost 4 bases and the J gene lost 0 bases, with 10 bases spanning the gap. CDR1 is MGHRA, CDR2 YSYEKL, per germline. CDR3 length equals 15 residues. This CDR3 is CASSPFPEAKNIQYF. CDR3 nucleotide sequence: TGCGCCAGCAGCCCTTTCCCCGAAGCCAAAAACATTCAGTACTTC.

A few counts support this clonotype. The CDR3, as DNA: TGTGCCAGTAGTTACGGCGGGACCTTAAACACCGGGGAGCTGTTTTTT. It encodes CASSYGGTLNTGELFF. J is TRBJ2-2 and V is TRBV19; a possible D gene is TRBD2 (6 bases). The CDR3 has 16 residues. The V and J ends lost 5 bases and 2 bases respectively, with 15 bases between them. Germline V gene sequence: CDR1 LNHDA, CDR2 SQIVND (reference sequence).

This clonotype showed up many times. The gene calls are TRBV15 and TRBJ2-5; TRBD2 matches at 9 bases. Per the germline V gene, CDR1 is LNHNV and CDR2 is YYDKDF (reference sequence). The CDR3 is 16 amino acids. Trimming took 0 bases from V and 3 from J; bases not matched to a gene: 5. Written as DNA, the CDR3 is TGTGCCACCAGCAGAGATGTACCTAGCGGGAAAGAGACCCAGTACTTC. This translates into CATSRDVPSGKETQYF.

This clonotype was picked up many times. The chain combines TRBV11-2 with TRBJ2-5; 7 bases fit TRBD1. Per the germline V gene, CDR1 is SGHAT and CDR2 is FQNNGV. The J segment lost 4 bases and the V segment lost 4 bases, leaving 9 bases of the junction unmatched. The CDR3 length is 15 residues. This CDR3 reads CASSSKMNRGETQYF. As DNA, the CDR3 is TGTGCCAGCAGCTCCAAAATGAACAGGGGAGAGACCCAGTACTTC.

The rearrangement joins TRBV7-3 to TRBJ2-2; 9 positions agree with TRBD2. The J segment lost 6 bases and the V segment lost 2 bases, leaving 10 bases of the junction unmatched. Germline CDR1 SGHTA, CDR2 FQGTGA. The CDR3 is 17 residues long. Here the CDR3 reads CASSLGGGGGAAGELFF. CDR3 DNA sequence: TGTGCCAGCAGCTTAGGAGGCGGCGGGGGGGCCGCCGGGGAGCTGTTTTTT.

In its sample, this clonotype was seen many times. The chain uses TRBV5-1 and TRBJ2-5, with D maybe TRBD2 (5 bases). The CDR3 contains 13 residues. The germline gives CDR1 SGHRS, CDR2 YFSETQ. Deletions cut 6 bases from V and 2 bases from J, with 11 bases between. CDR3 nucleotides: TGCGCCAGCAAGAGGGAAGGTCAAGAGACCCAGTACTTC. It translates to CASKREGQETQYF.

In regard to this clonotype: A much larger clonotype is one base distant, so this may be a read error. V gene TRBV20-1 combines with J gene TRBJ1-1; 7 bases fit TRBD1. This CDR3 contains 13 residues. Germline CDR1 and CDR2: DFQATT and SNEGSKA (reference sequence). Trimming at V came to 6 bases and at J to 8 bases, leaving 12 bases not matched to a gene. CDR3 loop: CSAERQGISEAFF. The CDR3, as DNA: TGCAGTGCGGAAAGACAGGGAATATCGGAAGCTTTCTTT.

Worth noting for this clonotype: This may stem from a read error, because a much larger clone lies one nucleotide away. V and J are TRBV20-1 and TRBJ2-7, with a weak D call TRBD2 (5 bases). Germline V gives CDR1 DFQATT, CDR2 SNEGSKA (reference sequence). The CDR3 is made up of 13 amino acids. This CDR3 is CSAGDMGVHEQYF. The DNA of the CDR3 is TGCAGTGCTGGAGATATGGGAGTCCACGAGCAGTACTTC.

As to this clonotype: One junction end does not reproduce the germline sequence, and a read error may be involved. J is TRBJ2-5 and V is TRBV4-1; 12 nucleotides align to TRBD2. This CDR3 has 17 residues. Germline loops: CDR1 MGHRA, CDR2 YSYEKL. Here the CDR3 DNA reads TGCGCCAGCAGCCATGGAAGACTAGCGGGGGCACAAGAGGCCCAGTACTTC. This codes for CASSHGRLAGAQEAQYF.

In regard to this clonotype: One junction end disagrees with the germline gene, perhaps due to a read error. J is TRBJ2-3 and V is TRBV3-1, with D possibly TRBD1 on 5 matching bases. Germline-derived CDR1 and CDR2 are LGHDT and YNNKEL (reference sequence). CDR3 length: 17 residues. The CDR3 DNA follows: TGTGCCAGCAGTCAAGCCCGAAGAACTCTGGGGCCAGATACGCAGTATTTT. It specifies CASSQARRTLGPDTQYF.

V and J are TRBV13 and TRBJ1-5, with D perhaps TRBD1 (5 bases). CDR1 is PRHDT and CDR2 is FYEKMQ in the germline V gene (reference sequence). V was pared by 5 bases and J by 4 bases, with 18 bases between. The CDR3 contains 16 residues. The chain's CDR3 is CASSKTAGIANQPQHF. CDR3 coding DNA: TGTGCCAGCAGCAAAACTGCAGGGATCGCAAATCAGCCCCAGCATTTT.

This clonotype was counted at least ten times. The CDR3 DNA reads TGTGCCAGCAGCCCGACAGCCCCCTATGGCTACACCTTC. This translates into CASSPTAPYGYTF. This chain joins TRBV2 and TRBJ1-2; D perhaps matches TRBD1 (5 bases). V was shortened by 6 bases and J by 4 bases, with 12 bases between the two germline ends. CDR1 is SNHLY, CDR2 FYNNEI, per germline. CDR3 length equals 13 residues. Drawing the rest from reference TRBV2 and TRBJ1-2, the complete variable domain is EPEVTQTPSHQVTQMGQEVILRCVPISNHLYFYWYRQILGQKVEFLVSFYNNEISEKSEIFDDQFSVERPDGSNFTLKIRSTKLEDSAMYFCASSPTAPYGYTFGSGTRLTVV.

This clonotype was observed many times. The chain carries TRBV7-3 and TRBJ1-1, with TRBD1 matching over 7 bases. The CDR3 is made up of 14 amino acids. Germline CDR1 is SGHTA and CDR2 is FQGTGA. J lost 4 bases, V lost 1 base, and 3 bases had no gene match. The CDR3 nucleotides are TGTGCCAGCAGCTTAAACAGGGGTTCCACTGAAGCTTTCTTT. This codes for CASSLNRGSTEAFF. Complete variable domain (other parts from reference TRBV7-3 and TRBJ1-1): GAGVSQTPSNKVTEKGKYVELRCDPISGHTALYWYRQSLGQGPEFLIYFQGTGAADDSGLPNDRFFAVRPEGSVSTLKIQRTERGDSAVYLCASSLNRGSTEAFFGQGTRLTVV.

The V gene is TRBV3-1, the J gene TRBJ1-1; 9 positions match TRBD1. The CDR3 is 15 residues long. Germline V gives CDR1 LGHDT, CDR2 YNNKEL (reference sequence). V trimming: 1 base; J trimming: 5 bases; junction bases outside the gene matches: 5. In nucleotides, the CDR3 is TGTGCCAGCAGCCAAGGGGACAGGGATGGTACTGAAGCTTTCTTT. The encoded protein is CASSQGDRDGTEAFF.

At least ten counts were recorded for this clonotype. This chain links TRBV9 with TRBJ1-3; D ambiguous. The CDR3 totals 13 residues. Germline CDR1 SGDLS, CDR2 YYNGEE. V lost 7 bases and J 0 bases, leaving 8 bases between the germline ends. The CDR3 loop reads CASAVGSGNTIYF. CDR3 DNA sequence: TGTGCCAGCGCCGTCGGCTCTGGAAACACCATATATTTT.

CDR3 nucleotide sequence: TGTGCCAGCAGCGTATGGACAGCCTCCTACGAGCAGTACTTC. This codes for CASSVWTASYEQYF. J is TRBJ2-7 and V is TRBV11-2; D possibly corresponds to TRBD1 (6 bases). In germline, CDR1 is SGHAT, CDR2 FQNNGV. Trimming stripped 5 bases from V and 0 bases from J, with 11 bases between. The CDR3 consists of 14 residues.

The chain uses TRBV28 and TRBJ2-7; D is perhaps TRBD2 (5 bases). The ends were cut back, 5 bases at V and 9 bases at J, with 20 bases in the middle. Germline V gene sequence: CDR1 MDHEN, CDR2 SYDVKM. CDR3 length equals 14 residues. CDR3 amino acids: CASSIFGPRSGQYF. The CDR3 DNA follows: TGTGCCAGCAGTATATTCGGCCCCCGCAGCGGGCAGTACTTC.

The V and J genes are TRBV6-2 or TRBV6-3 and TRBJ2-3; D is possibly TRBD2 (6 bases). There are 14 residues in the CDR3. CDR1 is MNHEY, CDR2 SVGEGT, per germline. The V end lost 8 bases, the J end lost 1 base, and 13 bases lay between the germline ends. CDR3 sequence: CASSGASGTDTQYF. The CDR3 nucleotides read TGTGCCAGCTCCGGGGCTAGCGGCACAGATACGCAGTATTTT.

V usage is TRBV2 and J usage is TRBJ2-7; 9 bases are shared with TRBD2. V trimming: 11 bases; J trimming: 0 bases; junction bases outside the gene matches: 11. Germline lookup yields CDR1 SNHLY and CDR2 FYNNEI. The CDR3 contains 15 residues. CDR3 DNA sequence: TGTGCCCACCGAGAGGGTAGCGGGGGCTCCTACGAGCAGTACTTC. This gives the protein CAHREGSGGSYEQYF.

This clonotype was observed at least ten times. The CDR3 coding sequence is TGTGCCACCAGTGATGCCCGGGGACAAGAGACCCAGTACTTC. Translation gives CATSDARGQETQYF. The genes are TRBV24-1 and TRBJ2-5, with D perhaps matching TRBD2 (5 bases). V dropped 3 bases and J dropped 2 bases, with 9 bases sitting between them. Germline V gene data show CDR1 as KGHDR and CDR2 as SFDVKD. The CDR3 is 14 amino acids.

This chain links TRBV2 with TRBJ1-1; unclear D gene. CDR1 is SNHLY and CDR2 is FYNNEI in the germline V gene. V was pared by 4 bases and J by 1 base, with 13 bases between. The CDR3 has 15 residues. The CDR3 sequence: CASSGEGKPNTEAFF. The CDR3 DNA follows: TGTGCCAGCAGTGGGGAGGGAAAACCGAACACTGAAGCTTTCTTT.

This clonotype was detected ten times or more. The V gene is TRBV6-1, the J gene TRBJ2-6; a possible D gene is TRBD2 (5 bases). Looked up from germline, CDR1 is MNHNS and CDR2 is SASEGT. This CDR3 is 16 amino acids long. Trimming shortened V by 7 bases and J by 0 bases, and 13 bases separated the two germline ends. CDR3 loop: CASTRGHSSGANVLTF. The CDR3 DNA reads TGTGCCAGCACCCGAGGGCACAGCTCTGGGGCCAACGTCCTGACTTTC.

This clonotype was picked up many times. The rearrangement links TRBV5-1 to TRBJ2-5, with a weak D call TRBD1 (5 bases). Trimming cost V 4 bases and J 2 bases, with 18 bases left between them. Per germline, CDR1 SGHRS and CDR2 YFSETQ. This CDR3 region has 16 residues. The CDR3 loop is CASSAGYRGNQETQYF. DNA for the CDR3: TGCGCCAGCAGCGCCGGATATAGGGGAAATCAAGAGACCCAGTACTTC.

This clonotype showed up many times. This CDR3 is CASSLVGEAGGLDLEQFF. In DNA form, the CDR3 reads TGTGCCAGCAGCTTAGTCGGCGAAGCGGGAGGGCTTGATCTTGAGCAGTTCTTC. V usage is TRBV11-2 and J usage is TRBJ2-1; TRBD2 aligns across 10 bases. J was trimmed by 9 bases and V by 1 base; bases with no gene match: 15. Germline assignment: CDR1 SGHAT and CDR2 FQNNGV. The CDR3 consists of 18 residues. The whole variable domain, remainder taken from reference TRBV11-2 and TRBJ2-1, is EAGVAQSPRYKIIEKRQSVAFWCNPISGHATLYWYQQILGQGPKLLIQFQNNGVVDDSQLPKDRFSAERLKGVDSTLKIQPAKLEDSAVYLCASSLVGEAGGLDLEQFFGPGTRLTVL.

The chain carries TRBV13 and TRBJ2-2; D is undetermined. Germline V lookup: CDR1 PRHDT, CDR2 FYEKMQ (reference sequence). The length of the CDR3 is 15 residues. Trimming took off 0 bases at V and 0 bases at J, with 5 bases between the two ends. The DNA for the CDR3 is TGTGCCAGCAGCTTAGGGGATCCGAACACCGGGGAGCTGTTTTTT. Residues: CASSLGDPNTGELFF.

This clonotype was counted between two and nine times. The chain uses TRBV9 and TRBJ1-4; no reliable D call. Trimming stripped 2 bases from V and 0 bases from J, with 14 bases between. Per germline, CDR1 SGDLS and CDR2 YYNGEE. The CDR3 extends over 17 amino acids. CDR3 coding DNA: TGTGCCAGCAGCGTCTCGGGAACCCATGCAACTAATGAAAAACTGTTTTTT. Its translation: CASSVSGTHATNEKLFF.